This TCR beta chain was captured in a study of regulatory T cells. Study-level results: In CD3G-deficient patients, conventional CD4+ T cells were enriched for hydrophobic CDR3 residues at positions 6 and 7.

Deletions cut 0 bases from V and 6 bases from J, with 9 bases between. Looked up from germline, CDR1 is KGHSH and CDR2 is LQKENI. This CDR3 is built from 13 residues. As for this clone: What it recognizes is unknown.

Primers: 52 TRBV forward and 13 TRBJ reverse. The table came from immunoSEQ multiplex PCR; TCRdb's copy has only in-frame clones and leaves some out. The sample includes roughly 32,000 clones, about 88% of them seen just once. The specimen sequenced was conventional CD4+ T cells sorted from blood. The chain carries TRBV18 and TRBJ2-7; D assignment may be TRBD1 or TRBD2 (5 bases each). The sequence derives from a person under 30 with CD3G deficiency. Here the CDR3 DNA reads TGTGCCAGCTCACCACCGGATGGGGGCGAGCAGTACTTC. Protein sequence: CASSPPDGGEQYF.